One and the same sample provided the 7 T cell receptor beta chains below, sequenced in a study of cytomegalovirus exposure and HLA in healthy donors. The PCR employed 60 Vbeta primers together with 13 Jbeta primers. TCRdb keeps only in-frame clones here, not all; method: immunoSEQ multiplex PCR. The table lists roughly 150,000 clones, around 75% of them singletons, with 2.3% in the top ten. The sequencing sample was made of PBMCs. The receptor set was obtained from a male donor in good health and CMV-seronegative.

The J gene is TRBJ1-1, the V gene TRBV15; D unresolved. From germline, CDR1 is LNHNV and CDR2 YYDKDF (reference sequence). This CDR3 is built from 13 residues. Trimming cost V 5 bases and J 1 base, with 8 bases left between them. The DNA of the CDR3 is TGTGCCACCAGCTTAACTAGGAACACTGAAGCTTTCTTT. Amino acids: CATSLTRNTEAFF.

The CDR3 DNA follows: TGTGCCAGCAGTCTCCGGGACAGGACAAATTCACCCCTCCACTTT. This sequence encodes CASSLRDRTNSPLHF. V and J are TRBV6-1 and TRBJ1-6; 8 nucleotides agree with TRBD1. Germline CDR1 MNHNS, CDR2 SASEGT. J was trimmed by 7 bases and V by 5 bases; bases with no gene match: 7. The CDR3 is 15 residues long.

Details on this clone: Sequence at one end of the junction differs from germline and may be a read error. This chain uses TRBV7-7 with TRBJ1-1, with D unresolved. The CDR3 loop spans 13 amino acids. The V gene's germline CDR1 is SSHAT and CDR2 FNYEAQ (reference sequence). The chain's CDR3 is CASSLARGSEAFF. As DNA, the CDR3 is TGTGCTAGCAGCTTAGCCCGAGGCAGTGAAGCTTTCTTT.

V gene TRBV19 combines with J gene TRBJ1-6, with a possible D match to TRBD1 (5 bases). Germline assignment: CDR1 LNHDA and CDR2 SQIVND (reference sequence). Trimming took 5 bases from V and 2 from J, leaving 16 bases between them. This CDR3 has 17 amino acids. DNA for the CDR3: TGTGCCAGTAGTCACCCCAGGCGGGGGACCTATAATTCACCCCTCCACTTT. It is translated as CASSHPRRGTYNSPLHF.

CDR3 loop: CASSDRTSGGSSTDTQYF. In nucleotides, the CDR3 is TGCGCCAGCAGCGATCGGACTAGCGGGGGATCTAGCACAGATACGCAGTATTTT. The J gene is TRBJ2-3, the V gene TRBV5-1; 13 positions agree with TRBD2. Germline CDR1 SGHRS, CDR2 YFSETQ. V lost 4 bases to trimming and J lost 0 bases; unmatched junction nucleotides: 8. The CDR3 loop spans 18 amino acids.

The chain couples TRBV6-1 to TRBJ1-6; D call uncertain. Germline V gives CDR1 MNHNS, CDR2 SASEGT. There are 15 residues in the CDR3. The CDR3 sequence is CATQGRQDFNSPLHF. CDR3 sequence (DNA): TGTGCTACTCAAGGGAGGCAAGACTTTAATTCACCCCTCCACTTT.

V is TRBV11-3 and J is TRBJ2-7; TRBD1 is a possible D gene (5 bases). The germline CDR1 and CDR2 sequences are SGHNT and YENEEA. The length of the CDR3 is 13 residues. The V end was cut by 3 bases, the J end by 7 bases, with 13 bases between. CDR3 DNA: TGTGCCAGCAGCTTGAGTCAGGGCGGAGAGCAGTACTTC. Its translation is CASSLSQGGEQYF.